The 27 T cell receptor beta chains given below trace back to one sample, sequenced in a study of T cells in Graves' hyperthyroidism and ophthalmopathy. Template material for amplifying TCR beta CDR3 regions consisted of RNA transcripts. Primed by the HTBI set, a first-round RT-PCR was run on the TCR CDR3. TCRdb used MiXCR to reprocess the multiplex PCR reads, holding one entry per CDR3 protein. The data show around 56,000 distinct CDR3 sequences, roughly 52% seen once. Sequenced input: blood. The receptors originated from a woman aged 25-40 years with Graves' ophthalmopathy.

V gene TRBV7-9 combines with J gene TRBJ2-2; D gene unclear. The V end lost 5 bases, the J end lost 0 bases, and 13 bases lay between the germline ends. This CDR3 has 16 amino acids. Germline V gene data show CDR1 as SEHNR and CDR2 as FQNEAQ (reference sequence). Here the CDR3 DNA reads TGTGCCAGCAGCATAGGGTCCAACGCGAACACCGGGGAGCTGTTTTTT. It encodes CASSIGSNANTGELFF.

Concerning this clonotype: A much bigger clone sits one base away, suggesting this may be a read error. The conserved phenylalanine or tryptophan is not found at the CDR3 terminus, so this likely reflects a read error. The chain combines TRBV2 with TRBJ2-7; D gene ambiguous. This CDR3 has 14 residues. In germline, CDR1 is SNHLY, CDR2 FYNNEI. With 8 bases removed from V and 4 bases from J, the gap between germline ends came to 18 bases. The CDR3 loop reads CASSPTLAPYEQYS. CDR3 bases: TGTGCCAGCTCACCGACCCTGGCCCCATACGAGCAGTACTCC.

The J gene is TRBJ2-7, the V gene TRBV7-6; 11 bases fit TRBD2. Germline-derived CDR1 and CDR2 are SGHVS and FNYEAQ. The CDR3 spans 14 residues. Trimming cost V 8 bases and J 4 bases; bases outside gene matches: 7. The CDR3 protein is CASSGTSGPYEQYF. CDR3 bases: TGTGCCAGCTCCGGGACTAGCGGACCGTACGAGCAGTACTTC.

Of note for this clonotype: No conserved phenylalanine or tryptophan ends this CDR3, so it is likely a read error. The chain employs TRBV10-2 and TRBJ2-6; 7 bases match TRBD1. The CDR3 consists of 19 residues. Germline trimming cut 4 bases from V and 0 bases from J; bases unmatched to any gene: 12. CDR1 and CDR2 (germline): WSHSY, SAAADI. The CDR3 region is CASSAFRTGVVSGANVLTP. The CDR3, as DNA: TGCGCCAGCAGTGCGTTCCGGACAGGAGTAGTCTCTGGGGCCAACGTCCTGACTCCA.

This clonotype has a count of ten or more. The rearrangement links TRBV6-1 to TRBJ2-7; 8 bases match TRBD2. The CDR3 contains 15 residues. V was pared by 6 bases and J by 3 bases, with 10 bases of the junction left unmatched. Looked up from germline, CDR1 is MNHNS and CDR2 is SASEGT. CDR3 protein: CASRPTLTSGYEQYF. CDR3 coding DNA: TGTGCCAGCAGACCCACTCTAACTAGCGGCTACGAGCAGTACTTC.

The rearrangement joins TRBV4-1 to TRBJ2-7; D might be TRBD2 (7 bases). Germline CDR1 and CDR2: MGHRA and YSYEKL. This CDR3 has 14 residues. With 1 base removed from V and 7 bases from J, the gap between germline ends came to 14 bases. DNA for the CDR3: TGCGCCAGCAGCCAAGCGGGCGGGGGCCTAGAGCAGTACTTC. This codes for CASSQAGGGLEQYF.

This clonotype was detected many times. The chain combines TRBV19 with TRBJ2-4; D is unclear. This CDR3 contains 13 residues. Germline CDR1 is LNHDA and CDR2 is SQIVND (reference sequence). Trimming cost V 3 bases and J 8 bases, with 11 bases left between them. The CDR3 DNA follows: TGTGCCAGTAGTATTGGGTTAAGGGACATTCAGTACTTC. It yields the protein CASSIGLRDIQYF.

This clonotype was counted at least ten times. The chain has TRBV12-3 or TRBV12-4 and TRBJ2-7; D possibly matches TRBD1 or TRBD2 (5 bases each). The CDR3 sequence is 14 residues long. Trimming took 6 bases from V and 7 from J, leaving 19 bases between them. The CDR3 sequence: CASRAGTGSGEQYF. DNA of the CDR3: TGTGCCAGCAGGGCCGGGACGGGTTCAGGGGAGCAGTACTTC.

This clonotype occurred a few times. The rearrangement joins TRBV6-2 or TRBV6-3 to TRBJ2-1, with 10 nucleotides matching TRBD2. V lost 8 bases to trimming and J lost 4 bases; unmatched junction nucleotides: 5. The CDR3 has 14 amino acids. CDR1 and CDR2 (germline): MNHEY, SVGEGT. As DNA, the CDR3 is TGTGCCAGCGCCACTAGCGGGGTATACAATGAGCAGTTCTTC. This translates into CASATSGVYNEQFF.

V gene TRBV24-1 combines with J gene TRBJ1-5; no clear D. The CDR3 length is 14 residues. Germline CDR1 is KGHDR and CDR2 is SFDVKD. V dropped 4 bases and J dropped 14 bases, with 20 bases sitting between them. The CDR3 coding sequence is TGTGCCACCAGTGAGGCTCTAGCGGGAGTGAGCGAGCATTTT. It codes for CATSEALAGVSEHF.

The chain recombines TRBV20-1 with TRBJ1-2; unclear D gene. Germline V gene data show CDR1 as DFQATT and CDR2 as SNEGSKA (reference sequence). V dropped 5 bases and J dropped 8 bases, with 12 bases sitting between them. This CDR3 is built from 11 residues. CDR3 in DNA: TGCAGTGCTGGCTCAGGTGGGGGCTACACCTTC. This gives the protein CSAGSGGGYTF.

This clonotype was counted many times. The rearrangement joins TRBV30 to TRBJ2-7, with D possibly called TRBD1 or TRBD2 (5 bases each). V shed 0 bases and J shed 6 bases, with 12 bases lying between them. This CDR3 region has 13 residues. Germline assignment: CDR1 GTSNPN and CDR2 SVGIG (reference sequence). This chain's CDR3 is CAWSVLGEREQYF. CDR3 nucleotide sequence: TGTGCCTGGAGTGTACTGGGGGAACGCGAGCAGTACTTC.

The rearrangement joins TRBV7-3 to TRBJ2-7; 8 bases are a match to TRBD1. Germline-derived CDR1 and CDR2 are SGHTA and FQGTGA. The CDR3 has 15 amino acids. Trimming took 1 base from V and 5 from J; bases not matched to a gene: 7. CDR3 sequence reads: CASSLRQGAVDEQYF. CDR3 sequence (DNA): TGTGCCAGCAGCTTAAGGCAGGGGGCTGTGGACGAGCAGTACTTC.

This clonotype has more than one count but fewer than ten. The chain carries TRBV6-5 and TRBJ2-1; D possibly corresponds to TRBD2 (6 bases). The length of the CDR3 is 14 residues. Deletions cut 2 bases from V and 8 bases from J, with 13 bases between. Germline CDR1 reads MNHEY; CDR2 reads SVGAGI. The CDR3 DNA is TGTGCCAGCAGTTACCGGGGGACTGGGCATGAGCAGTTCTTC. It codes for CASSYRGTGHEQFF.

This sequence joins TRBV11-3 and TRBJ2-1, with a weak D call TRBD2 (5 bases). Gene TRBJ2-3 matches the end of the DNA better, so the J call may be wrong. The CDR3 covers 15 residues. Germline V gene lookup returns CDR1 SGHNT and CDR2 YENEEA. Here the CDR3 DNA reads TGTGCCAGCTCAATGCGGGTTAGCGCTTACAATGAGCAGTATTTT. This gives the protein CASSMRVSAYNEQYF.

This clonotype was observed at least ten times. V usage is TRBV4-1 and J usage is TRBJ2-1; D is perhaps TRBD1 (5 bases). V lost 0 bases and J lost 9, with 15 bases in between. Germline CDR1 is MGHRA and CDR2 is YSYEKL. The length of the CDR3 is 15 residues. The CDR3 loop reads CASSQDFVGHTEQFF. The CDR3 DNA reads as TGCGCCAGCAGCCAAGATTTTGTGGGGCACACTGAGCAGTTCTTC.

This clonotype was picked up many times. A read error may produce the germline difference seen at one junction end. This chain uses TRBV3-1 with TRBJ2-7; 13 bases match TRBD2. The CDR3 totals 13 residues. Germline CDR1 reads LGHDT; CDR2 reads YNNKEL (reference sequence). This CDR3 is CASSQGTSGTRDF. The CDR3 DNA is TGTGCCAGCAGCCAGGGGACTAGCGGGACTCGAGACTTC.

Regarding this clonotype: The junction departs from germline at one end; a sequencing error may be responsible. The chain joins TRBV6-1 to TRBJ2-7; a possible D gene is TRBD2 (6 bases). The CDR3 consists of 15 residues. Germline V gene data show CDR1 as MNHNS and CDR2 as SASEGT. The CDR3 region has the DNA TGTGCCAGCACAGTGGGCGGGGCCGGCTCCTGCGAGCAGCACTTC. The encoded protein is CASTVGGAGSCEQHF.

For this clonotype: A much larger clone differs from this one at a single base, so this may be a read error. The rearrangement joins TRBV6-2 or TRBV6-3 to TRBJ1-3, with a tentative D call TRBD1 (6 bases). Looked up from germline, CDR1 is MNHEY and CDR2 is SVGEGT. The CDR3 is made up of 16 amino acids. The CDR3 is CASKIRQALSGNTLYF. The CDR3 region has the DNA TGTGCCAGTAAAATCAGACAGGCTTTATCTGGAAACACCTTATATTTT.

The sample holds many counts of this clonotype. The chain recombines TRBV7-3 with TRBJ2-5, with TRBD1 as a possible D gene (5 bases). Per the germline V gene, CDR1 is SGHTA and CDR2 is FQGTGA. The CDR3 extends over 13 amino acids. V was clipped by 6 bases and J by 0 bases, with 8 bases between them. The CDR3 DNA follows: TGTGCCAGCAGTCAGGGAAACCAAGAGACCCAGTACTTC. Translated: CASSQGNQETQYF.

This clonotype came up many times. This chain links TRBV19 with TRBJ2-7; the match to TRBD1 covers 11 bases. The CDR3 contains 15 residues. Trimming removed 6 bases from V and 3 bases from J; junction bases left unmatched: 7. Germline assignment: CDR1 LNHDA and CDR2 SQIVND (reference sequence). The CDR3 loop reads CASSDPGQGVYEQYF. CDR3 nucleotide sequence: TGTGCCAGTAGCGATCCGGGACAGGGGGTCTACGAGCAGTACTTC.

The chain employs TRBV11-3 and TRBJ1-5, with unresolved D. The CDR3 runs to 15 residues. V gave up 5 bases and J gave up 11 bases, with 22 bases separating them. Germline V lookup: CDR1 SGHNT, CDR2 YENEEA. The CDR3 protein is CASSRSGRPQETQHF. The CDR3 nucleotides read TGTGCCAGCAGCCGTAGCGGGAGGCCTCAAGAGACCCAGCATTTT.

This clonotype showed up many times. This sequence joins TRBV9 and TRBJ1-5; a possible D gene is TRBD1 (5 bases). This CDR3 contains 15 residues. V dropped 3 bases and J dropped 6 bases, with 16 bases sitting between them. Germline lookup yields CDR1 SGDLS and CDR2 YYNGEE. The CDR3 DNA follows: TGTGCCAGCAGCGCCCTGGGGCAGGAAGGTCAGCCCCAGCATTTT. The encoded protein is CASSALGQEGQPQHF.

V and J are TRBV5-4 and TRBJ1-1, with D unresolved. Germline CDR1 reads SGHNT; CDR2 reads YYREEE (reference sequence). V lost 2 bases and J 2 bases, leaving 7 bases between the germline ends. The CDR3 spans 13 residues. The CDR3 DNA reads as TGTGCCAGCAGCTTTTGGGGAAACACTGAAGCTTTCTTT. Encoded protein: CASSFWGNTEAFF.

This clonotype was observed at least ten times. The V gene is TRBV12-3 or TRBV12-4, the J gene TRBJ2-3, with 13 bases that match TRBD2. The CDR3 consists of 15 residues. Trimming at V came to 4 bases and at J to 7 bases, leaving 5 bases not matched to a gene. CDR3 protein: CASSSLAGGGHTQYF. In nucleotides, the CDR3 is TGTGCCAGCAGTTCACTAGCGGGGGGGGGGCATACGCAGTATTTT.

This clonotype has ten or more counts. The V and J genes are TRBV6-6 and TRBJ1-5; D ambiguous. This CDR3 spans 15 amino acids. Germline V gene data show CDR1 as MNHNY and CDR2 as SVGAGI (reference sequence). V was cut by 6 bases and J by 6 bases, with 18 bases left in between. The CDR3 is CASSFDPEWRQPQHF. The CDR3 coding sequence is TGTGCCAGCAGCTTCGACCCCGAGTGGCGTCAGCCCCAGCATTTT.

This clonotype was recorded many times. The chain uses TRBV5-6 and TRBJ2-7; 7 nucleotides align to TRBD1. Germline V gives CDR1 SGHDT, CDR2 YYEEEE. The CDR3 is 13 amino acids. Trimming at V came to 1 base and at J to 4 bases, leaving 2 bases not matched to a gene. The CDR3 DNA follows: TGTGCCAGCAGCTTGACAGGGGATTACGAGCAGTACTTC. This sequence encodes CASSLTGDYEQYF.